This TCR beta chain appears in the sequencing data of a study of blood T cells in healthy people across ages. Together with a sample-barcoded 5' primer, a J-beta primer mix was included in a second PCR lasting 7 to 11 cycles. A template-switch adaptor that had 12 random nucleotides put a tag on each cDNA molecule. Each CDR3 protein is one row after TCRdb ran MiXCR on the 5' RACE reads. Of fewer than 1,000,000 distinct CDR3 sequences in the sample, about half were seen once. Each sample had at least 7 million PBMCs isolated. General observations from the study: With unsorted PBMCs, a conclusive comparison of naive versus antigen-experienced cells was not possible. Naive T cell percentage showed a strong correlation with the diversity of TCR beta.

To note about this clonotype: Antigen: not known.

The sequence was collected from an elderly man in good health. The specimen was blood.

CDR3: CATSDPGTGNEQYF. The CDR3 nucleotides are TGTGCCACCAGTGACCCCGGGACCGGCAACGAGCAGTACTTC. The chain uses TRBV24-1 and TRBJ2-7; D could derive from TRBD1 or TRBD2 (5 bases each). The CDR3 spans 14 residues. Trimming shortened V by 4 bases and J by 5 bases, and 14 bases separated the two germline ends. Germline CDR1 is KGHDR and CDR2 is SFDVKD.